This entry describes one T cell receptor (beta chain). Its antigen is unknown. Use of 60 Vbeta and 13 Jbeta primers characterized the PCR. The data were produced by immunoSEQ multiplex PCR, yet TCRdb's version contains in-frame clones alone and is incomplete. The sample records nearly 200,000 clones, 82% being singletons. The CDR3 spans 17 residues. V lost 4 bases and J lost 7; bases outside the gene matches: 16. Germline V CDR1 and CDR2: SGHDT, YYEEEE. This entry belongs to a study of cytomegalovirus exposure and HLA in healthy donors. Findings of the study overall: It was reported in a later analysis that an Asian-associated ancestry cluster showed fewer N-insertions than the approximately 670-donor mean. It is likely that the observed cluster of highly shared sequence variants was a sequencing artifact.

The sample was PBMCs. The receptor was derived from a woman aged 45-59 years in good health and CMV-seropositive. The gene calls are TRBV5-6 and TRBJ2-1, with 8 bases matching TRBD2. The CDR3 DNA reads TGTGCCAGCAGCAGGGTGAGCGGGAGCTTACCCGGAAATGAGCAGTTCTTC. This translates into CASSRVSGSLPGNEQFF.